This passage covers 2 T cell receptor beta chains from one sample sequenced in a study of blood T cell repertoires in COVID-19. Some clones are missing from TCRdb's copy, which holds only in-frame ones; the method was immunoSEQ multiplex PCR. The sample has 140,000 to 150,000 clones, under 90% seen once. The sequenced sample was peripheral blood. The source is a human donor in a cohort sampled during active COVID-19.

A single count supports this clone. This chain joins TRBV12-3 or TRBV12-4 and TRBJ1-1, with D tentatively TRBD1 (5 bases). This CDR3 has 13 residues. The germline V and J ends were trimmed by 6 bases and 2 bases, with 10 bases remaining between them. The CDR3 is CASRYQGNTEAFF. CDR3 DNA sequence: TGTGCCAGCAGATACCAGGGTAACACTGAAGCTTTCTTT.

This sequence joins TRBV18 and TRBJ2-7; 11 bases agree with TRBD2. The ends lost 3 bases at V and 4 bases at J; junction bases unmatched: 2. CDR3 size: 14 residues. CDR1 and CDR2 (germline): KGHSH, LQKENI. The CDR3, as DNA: TGTGCCAGCTCACCCCTAGCGGGGGGTTACGAGCAGTACTTC. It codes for CASSPLAGGYEQYF.